Ten or more counts support the clone carrying this TCR beta chain. Its matching antigen is unknown. This record belongs to a study of identical twins. Study-wide results and limits: Analyses of zero insertions could, in part, be confounded by invariant MAIT and iNKT cells. Cord blood beta clonotypes present at high abundance carried fewer insertions; no such pattern appeared in memory repertoires. Less excess twin sharing appeared in beta out-of-frame sequences.

A template switching step contributed a universal primer site, while unique molecular identifiers were present in the cDNA. One entry per CDR3 protein results from TCRdb running MiXCR on the 5' RACE reads. The profile shows 200,000 to 250,000 distinct CDR3 sequences, roughly a tenth of them singletons. The specimen was memory T cells sorted from blood. This TCR came from a middle-aged man in good health.

In DNA form, the CDR3 reads TGTGCCAGCAGGGCTGGCGGGGGTACTGAAGCTTTCTTT. This encodes CASRAGGGTEAFF. The chain uses TRBV6-2 or TRBV6-3 and TRBJ1-1, with a tentative D call TRBD1 (5 bases). Germline-derived CDR1 and CDR2 are MNHEY and SVGEGT. CDR3 length equals 13 residues. V was cut by 6 bases and J by 5 bases, with 13 bases left in between.